A selection of T cell receptor beta chains follows, all from one sample in a study of Ad26.COV2.S vaccination and SARS-CoV-2 variants. Repertoires were generated with immunoSEQ multiplex PCR, while TCRdb's copy carries only in-frame clones and drops some. The sample lists 290,000 or so clones; around 87% were seen once. The sample in question was peripheral blood, obtained in a trial of Ad26.COV2.S vaccine versus placebo. These receptors all stem from a person between 18 and 65 years old who received the Ad26.COV2.S COVID-19 vaccine or a placebo. Both conserved end residues are part of each CDR3. D genes are given only for firm matches. Size tells how often a clone was seen (once, few, many) or the class of an expanded clone, and some rows leave it out.

j_call | d_call | v_call | clone_size | cdr3_aa | cdr3_nt
TRBJ1-1 | TRBD1 | TRBV7-6 | NA | CASSLGTGARTEAFF | TGTGCCAGCAGCTTAGGGACAGGGGCGAGAACTGAAGCTTTCTTT
TRBJ1-5 | NA | TRBV18 | NA | CASSPKLLGGLGNQPQHF | TGTGCCAGCTCACCAAAACTCTTAGGCGGTCTAGGGAATCAGCCCCAGCATTTT
TRBJ2-5 | TRBD2 | TRBV7-2 | NA | CASTIDRGGETQYF | TGTGCCAGCACTATAGACCGGGGGGGTGAGACCCAGTACTTC
TRBJ2-3 | TRBD2 | TRBV6-4 | NA | CASSVVAGGRGDTQYF | TGTGCCAGCAGTGTCGTAGCGGGAGGGCGAGGAGATACGCAGTATTTT
TRBJ2-5 | NA | TRBV9 | once | CASSVGTGPQETQYF | TGTGCCAGCAGCGTAGGGACTGGGCCCCAAGAGACCCAGTACTTC
TRBJ1-5 | NA | TRBV19 | few | CASSIGQGLNQPQHF | TGTGCCAGTAGTATAGGGCAGGGGCTGAATCAGCCCCAGCATTTT
TRBJ2-3 | NA | TRBV5-1 | few | CASSSRQVANTDTQYF | TGCGCCAGCAGCTCGCGACAAGTCGCAAACACAGATACGCAGTATTTT
TRBJ1-1 | TRBD1 | TRBV30 | NA | CAWRLDRTRGEAFF | TGTGCCTGGAGGTTGGACAGGACTAGGGGAGAAGCTTTCTTT
TRBJ1-5 | TRBD1 | TRBV2 | NA | CASRGLPGQGASGQPQHF | TGTGCCAGCAGGGGGCTGCCGGGACAGGGGGCCTCAGGTCAGCCCCAGCATTTT
TRBJ1-2 | NA | TRBV4-1 | NA | CASSQDAADYGYTF | TGCGCCAGCAGCCAAGATGCGGCAGACTATGGCTACACCTTC
TRBJ1-5 | NA | TRBV6-5 | NA | CASSSDSSNQPQHF | TGTGCCAGCAGTAGCGACAGCAGCAATCAGCCCCAGCATTTT
TRBJ2-2 | NA | TRBV5-1 | NA | CASSLDPGVTGELFF | TGCGCCAGCAGCTTGGACCCAGGGGTCACCGGGGAGCTGTTTTTT